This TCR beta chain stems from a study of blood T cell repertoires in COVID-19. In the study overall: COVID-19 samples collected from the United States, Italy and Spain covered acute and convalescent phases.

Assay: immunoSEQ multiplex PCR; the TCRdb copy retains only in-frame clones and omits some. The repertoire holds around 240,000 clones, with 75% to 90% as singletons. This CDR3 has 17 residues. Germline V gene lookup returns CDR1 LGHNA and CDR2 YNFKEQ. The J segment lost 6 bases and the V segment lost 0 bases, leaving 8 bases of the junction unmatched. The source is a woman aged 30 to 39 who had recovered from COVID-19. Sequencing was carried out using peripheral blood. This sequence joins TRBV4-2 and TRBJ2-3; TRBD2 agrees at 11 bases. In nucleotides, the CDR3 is TGTGCCAGCAGCCAAGATGAGACTAGCGGGGTTCAGGATACGCAGTATTTT. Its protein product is CASSQDETSGVQDTQYF.